This TCR beta chain was sequenced for a study of blood T cell repertoires in COVID-19 (TCRdb year 2020). About the study as a whole: Samples from collaborators originated in the United States, Italy and Spain and spanned both the acute and convalescent phases of COVID-19. The material from the prospective study consisted of cDNA or gDNA derived from T cells, B-cell-depleted T cells, or PBMCs. The dataset comprised deeply sampled blood TCRbeta repertoires from subjects exposed to, actively infected with, or recovered from COVID-19. The repertoires were made available in a free public database intended to serve as a resource for research on the immune response to SARS-CoV-2. Samples came from the ongoing ImmuneRACE study (first 160 participants) plus 1,254 subjects from 6 global collaborators. Nearly every sample came with metadata listing a de-identified subject ID, COVID-19 status, age in years and sex. Where available, HLA class I and class II types were obtained from metadata supplied by the sample provider rather than from assay-based typing. Study-wide conclusions, independent of this receptor: How much clinical and demographic metadata was included differed by source and by participant, and the metadata was provided uncurated.

TCRbeta CDR3 regions were amplified from genomic DNA using the immunoSEQ Assay, a bias-controlled multiplex PCR. Turning to the authors' computational methods: The number of nucleated cells in each sample was estimated from the amplification of reference gene primers within the assay. To quantify the absolute abundance of each unique TCRbeta CDR3 rearrangement, sequence reads were collapsed and filtered. For each sample, productive Simpson clonality was calculated by taking the square root of Simpson's diversity index across productive rearrangements. Held by TCRdb, this immuneACCESS table contains in-frame sequences only and omits some clones. Under half of the omission traces to an unresolved V gene where checked; the cause of the rest is unknown. V, J and clone size derive from that table, while D and trimming were established from the DNA sequence. Recorded for this sample are roughly 68,000 clones; 65% to 90% of them occurred a single time. 23% of the sample belongs to the ten largest clones.

Whole blood was collected in K2EDTA tubes by collaborating institutions according to the institutions' own protocols. For TCRbeta analysis, collaborator samples were shipped as frozen whole blood, as isolated PBMCs, or as DNA extracted from either sample type. A note on this clone: Its recognized antigen is unknown. Nothing much larger sits one base from this clone, and base qualities are not available.

This TCR was sampled from a man aged 50-60 years with acute or convalescent COVID-19. Sequencing was carried out using peripheral blood.

The sequenced DNA: TGTGCCAGCAGCTTAGCCAATCGAGGGGACACCTACGAGCAGTACGTC. Translated, this gives CASSLANRGDTYEQYV. Here the chain combines TRBV11-2 and TRBJ2-7, and the D gene may be TRBD1, 6 bases matching. The germline ends are 15 bases apart after V is trimmed by 1 base and J by 2 bases. From the cysteine through the valine, the CDR3 covers 16 amino acids. Only the CDR3 DNA is retained, 48 bases long and in frame from the first base. Via the germline V gene, CDR1 is SGHAT and CDR2 FQNNGV.